The rows below give T cell receptor beta chains drawn from one sample of a study of spatial heterogeneity in lung cancer. Via MiXCR, TCRdb re-called the 5' RACE reads, giving one row per CDR3 protein. The table has approximately 70,000 distinct CDR3 sequences, approximately 8.9% seen once; the top ten hold more than 1.5%. The sequencing here drew on PBMCs, taken at follow-up. The receptors were sampled from a female donor with early-stage non-small cell lung cancer. Both conserved end residues are part of each CDR3. D genes are given only for firm matches. The size of a clone is reported for some rows only, either as once, few or many, or as a class for expanded clones.

j_gene | d_gene | abundance | v_gene | CDR3aa | CDR3nt
TRBJ2-7 | . | . | TRBV7-6 | CASSLGSAYEQYF | TGTGCCAGCAGCTTAGGGTCCGCCTACGAGCAGTACTTC
TRBJ2-6 | . | many | TRBV7-9 | CASSRISTGANVLTF | TGTGCCAGCAGCCGAATATCTACAGGGGCCAACGTCCTGACTTTC
TRBJ1-2 | TRBD1 | few | TRBV20-1 | CSAREQGRNYGYTF | TGCAGTGCTAGAGAACAGGGGCGAAACTATGGCTACACCTTC
TRBJ2-7 | TRBD2 | many | TRBV10-3 | CAISEGPRRETEQYF | TGTGCCATCAGTGAAGGCCCTAGGCGGGAGACCGAGCAGTACTTC
TRBJ1-2 | . | many | TRBV5-1 | CASSLARGALDGYTF | TGCGCCAGCAGCTTGGCCCGGGGGGCGCTTGATGGCTACACCTTC
TRBJ2-2 | TRBD1 | many | TRBV7-3 | CASSTSTGTVTGELFF | TGTGCCAGCAGCACCTCGACAGGGACGGTCACCGGGGAGCTGTTTTTT
TRBJ2-7 | . | . | TRBV7-7 | CASSRDLGREQYF | TGTGCTAGCAGCCGGGACCTGGGGCGCGAGCAGTACTTC
TRBJ2-1 | . | many | TRBV6-5 | CASSHIAGEQFF | TGTGCCAGCAGCCATATAGCCGGGGAGCAGTTCTTC
TRBJ2-7 | TRBD1 | many | TRBV10-1 | CASSERQGYEQYF | TGCGCCAGCAGTGAGAGACAGGGCTACGAGCAGTACTTC
TRBJ2-5 | . | many | TRBV7-6 | CASSSRAKGETQYF | TGTGCCAGCAGCTCGCGAGCCAAGGGGGAGACCCAGTACTTC
TRBJ2-5 | . | . | TRBV12-3/TRBV12-4 | CASSPSRSGTQYF | TGTGCCAGCAGTCCCTCCCGTTCTGGGACCCAGTACTTC
TRBJ2-5 | TRBD2 | few | TRBV24-1 | CATSDLGSGDEETQYF | TGTGCCACCAGTGATTTGGGTAGCGGGGACGAAGAGACCCAGTACTTC
TRBJ2-1 | TRBD2 | . | TRBV24-1 | CATSQGGSFNEQFF | TGTGCCACCAGTCAGGGAGGGTCCTTTAATGAGCAGTTCTTC
TRBJ1-3 | . | . | TRBV28 | CASSPQGSSGNTIYF | TGTGCCAGCAGCCCTCAGGGTTCCTCTGGAAACACCATATATTTT
TRBJ2-2 | TRBD1 | many | TRBV29-1 | CSVTGERNGELFF | TGCAGCGTCACAGGGGAGAGAAACGGGGAGCTGTTTTTT
TRBJ2-7 | . | . | TRBV12-3/TRBV12-4 | CASRYRRAYEQYF | TGTGCCAGCAGATACCGGAGAGCCTACGAGCAGTACTTC
TRBJ2-2 | . | many | TRBV7-2 | CASSLEPGFRTGELFF | TGTGCCAGCAGCCTGGAACCAGGCTTTCGGACCGGGGAGCTGTTTTTT
TRBJ2-1 | . | many | TRBV29-1 | CSVVMSSYNEQFF | TGCAGCGTTGTCATGAGCTCCTACAATGAGCAGTTCTTC
TRBJ2-3 | TRBD2 | many | TRBV5-4 | CASSLPRAGGPTDTQYF | TGTGCCAGCAGCTTACCCCGAGCGGGAGGGCCCACAGATACGCAGTATTTT
TRBJ2-7 | . | many | TRBV6-5 | CASSYSGEQYF | TGTGCCAGCAGTTACTCGGGCGAGCAGTACTTC
TRBJ2-7 | . | . | TRBV5-1 | CASSLISGPYYEQYF | TGCGCCAGCAGCTTGATTTCTGGCCCATACTACGAGCAGTACTTC
TRBJ2-7 | TRBD2 | . | TRBV2 | CASTRTLVAGIHEQYF | TGTGCCAGCACTCGGACTCTGGTAGCGGGAATCCACGAGCAGTACTTC
TRBJ1-2 | . | many | TRBV6-5 | CASSYSYSSYGYTF | TGTGCCAGCAGTTACTCGTATAGCTCCTATGGCTACACCTTC
TRBJ1-3 | . | . | TRBV12-3/TRBV12-4 | CASSEDGNTIYF | TGTGCCAGCAGTGAGGATGGAAACACCATATATTTT
TRBJ2-5 | TRBD1 | many | TRBV5-1 | CASSGTGAQETQYF | TGCGCCAGCAGCGGGACAGGGGCCCAAGAGACCCAGTACTTC
TRBJ1-1 | . | . | TRBV7-3 | CASSLNPGGVNTEAFF | TGTGCCAGCAGCTTAAACCCCGGGGGGGTGAACACTGAAGCTTTCTTT
TRBJ1-1 | . | few | TRBV12-3/TRBV12-4 | CVSRGPEAFF | TGTGTCAGCAGGGGTCCTGAAGCTTTCTTT
TRBJ2-1 | . | many | TRBV6-1 | CASLVDRAWGLKFF | TGTGCCAGCCTGGTGGATCGAGCTTGGGGTCTAAAGTTCTTC
TRBJ1-5 | . | . | TRBV6-6 | CAIQERAGNQPQHF | TGTGCCATCCAGGAAAGGGCTGGCAATCAGCCCCAGCATTTT
TRBJ2-7 | TRBD2 | many | TRBV20-1 | CSAKDGRYEQYF | TGCAGTGCCAAGGACGGGAGGTACGAGCAGTACTTC
TRBJ2-6 | . | . | TRBV28 | CAINPRDWSSGANVLTF | TGTGCCATCAACCCTCGCGACTGGTCCTCTGGGGCCAACGTCCTGACTTTC
TRBJ2-3 | . | many | TRBV5-1 | CASNLGVSTDTQYF | TGCGCCAGCAACCTCGGGGTGTCCACAGATACGCAGTATTTT
TRBJ1-2 | . | . | TRBV6-5 | CASSLKGLGGYTF | TGTGCCAGCAGTTTAAAGGGGTTGGGTGGCTACACCTTC
TRBJ2-7 | . | few | TRBV11-2 | CASSLNRGAQYEQYF | TGTGCCAGCAGTTTAAACCGGGGGGCACAGTACGAGCAGTACTTC
TRBJ2-5 | . | many | TRBV7-7 | CASSRSRHEAETQYF | TGTGCTAGCAGCCGCTCGCGACACGAGGCAGAGACCCAGTACTTC
TRBJ2-2 | . | . | TRBV11-2 | CASSLAASANTGELFF | TGTGCCAGCAGCTTAGCGGCTAGCGCGAACACCGGGGAGCTGTTTTTT
TRBJ2-3 | . | many | TRBV6-2/TRBV6-3 | CASSTISGLGIADTQYF | TGTGCCAGCAGCACGATATCAGGCTTGGGAATTGCAGATACGCAGTATTTT
TRBJ1-1 | . | many | TRBV5-1 | CASTGENTEAFF | TGCGCCAGCACAGGGGAGAACACTGAAGCTTTCTTT
TRBJ2-5 | . | . | TRBV10-1 | CASSDGVEETQNF | TGCGCCAGCAGTGATGGCGTGGAAGAGACCCAGAACTTC
TRBJ1-5 | . | . | TRBV10-1 | CASSAGGLGQPQHF | TGCGCCAGCAGTGCCGGCGGCCTAGGTCAGCCCCAGCATTTT
TRBJ2-7 | TRBD2 | . | TRBV6-5 | CASQLAGGSYEQYF | TGTGCCAGCCAGCTAGCGGGAGGGTCCTACGAGCAGTACTTC
TRBJ1-3 | . | . | TRBV6-5 | CASRTTFSGNTIYF | TGTGCCAGCAGAACAACCTTCTCGGGAAACACCATATATTTT
TRBJ2-7 | . | . | TRBV7-6 | CASSSPKRGGDSYEQYF | TGTGCCAGCAGCTCTCCTAAAAGGGGGGGCGATTCCTACGAGCAGTACTTC
TRBJ1-2 | TRBD1 | many | TRBV28 | CASSFKPGQGAANYGYTF | TGTGCCAGCAGTTTCAAACCGGGACAGGGGGCTGCGAACTATGGCTACACCTTC
TRBJ1-1 | . | . | TRBV28 | CASSRFGPRASEAFF | TGTGCCAGCAGCCGTTTCGGACCAAGGGCTTCTGAAGCTTTCTTT
TRBJ2-1 | TRBD2 | many | TRBV7-3 | CASSLSGSRGSEQFF | TGTGCCAGCAGCTTGAGCGGGAGCCGGGGTAGTGAGCAGTTCTTC
TRBJ2-2 | . | few | TRBV7-2 | CASSPKNTGELFF | TGTGCCAGCAGCCCAAAGAACACCGGGGAGCTGTTTTTT
TRBJ1-5 | . | many | TRBV18 | CASSPGSNQPQHF | TGTGCCAGCTCACCGGGGAGCAATCAGCCCCAGCATTTT
TRBJ1-2 | . | . | TRBV7-2 | CASSLGPGVYGYTF | TGTGCCAGCAGCTTAGGGCCAGGGGTCTATGGCTACACCTTC
TRBJ1-6 | . | . | TRBV9 | CARATAGLPLHF | TGTGCCAGAGCGACCGCAGGGTTACCCCTCCACTTT
TRBJ2-1 | . | few | TRBV30 | CAWSVTGINEQFF | TGTGCCTGGAGTGTAACGGGGATCAATGAGCAGTTCTTC
TRBJ2-1 | TRBD2 | . | TRBV19 | CASTLGAGGISNEQFF | TGTGCCAGTACTTTAGGGGCGGGAGGCATCTCCAATGAGCAGTTCTTC
TRBJ2-5 | . | . | TRBV20-1 | CSARGPITQETQYF | TGCAGTGCTAGAGGTCCAATCACACAAGAGACCCAGTACTTC
TRBJ1-6 | . | . | TRBV12-3/TRBV12-4 | CASSRRAEGSYNSPLHF | TGTGCCAGCAGCCGGCGGGCGGAGGGCTCCTATAATTCACCCCTCCACTTT
TRBJ1-1 | TRBD1 | . | TRBV10-2 | CASRTGVTEAFF | TGCGCCAGCCGTACAGGGGTCACTGAAGCTTTCTTT